This TCR beta chain was sequenced for a study of blood T cell repertoires in COVID-19. On the study more broadly: Spain, Italy and the United States supplied samples that represented acute and convalescent COVID-19. The cDNA or gDNA used as material had been derived from T cells, B-cell-depleted T cells, or PBMCs.

Profiling relied on immunoSEQ multiplex PCR, and the TCRdb table lists in-frame clones only, not all of them. The sample shows about 170,000 clones, 85% to 90% of them seen only once. The CDR3 runs to 17 residues. This clonotype was sampled from a man in his forties or fifties who had recovered from COVID-19. The sequenced sample was peripheral blood. The genes are TRBV21-1 and TRBJ2-2; TRBD2 is the table's D call, not checked against the DNA. TRBV21-1 is annotated as a pseudogene. The CDR3 spells CASSKVGLAGGTGELFF. CDR3 nucleotide sequence: TGTGCCAGCAGCAAAGTTGGGTTAGCGGGAGGAACCGGGGAGCTGTTTTTT.